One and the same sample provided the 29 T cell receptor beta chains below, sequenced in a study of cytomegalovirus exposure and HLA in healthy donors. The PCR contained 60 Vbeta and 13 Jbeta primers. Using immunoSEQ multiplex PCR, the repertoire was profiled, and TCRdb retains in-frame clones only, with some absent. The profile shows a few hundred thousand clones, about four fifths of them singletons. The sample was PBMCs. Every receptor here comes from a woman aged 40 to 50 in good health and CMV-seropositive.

CDR3 loop: CASSLPTGGSSYNEQFF. CDR3 DNA sequence: TGTGCCAGCAGCCTCCCGACAGGGGGTAGCTCCTACAATGAGCAGTTCTTC. The chain links TRBV5-6 to TRBJ2-1; 9 bases line up with TRBD1. From germline, CDR1 is SGHDT and CDR2 YYEEEE. The CDR3 consists of 17 residues. J gave up 0 bases and V 4 bases, and 8 bases lay outside the gene matches.

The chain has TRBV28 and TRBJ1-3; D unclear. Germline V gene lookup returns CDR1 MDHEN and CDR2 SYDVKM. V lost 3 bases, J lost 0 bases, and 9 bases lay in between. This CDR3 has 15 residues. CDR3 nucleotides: TGTGCCAGCAGTTTCGAGCGCGTCTCTGGAAACACCATATATTTT. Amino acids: CASSFERVSGNTIYF.

For the CDR3, the DNA is TGTGCCAGTACTTCACATGATTATAGCAATCAGCCCCAGCATTTT. Protein: CASTSHDYSNQPQHF. The rearrangement joins TRBV19 to TRBJ1-5; no clear D. Germline V gene lookup returns CDR1 LNHDA and CDR2 SQIVND (reference sequence). This CDR3 is 15 amino acids long. The ends were cut back, 7 bases at V and 0 bases at J, with 13 bases in the middle. Full variable domain (outside the CDR3, taken from reference TRBV19 and TRBJ1-5): DGGITQSPKYLFRKEGQNVTLSCEQNLNHDAMYWYRQDPGQGLRLIYYSQIVNDFQKGDIAEGYSVSREKKESFPLTVTSAQKNPTAFYLCASTSHDYSNQPQHFGDGTRLSIL.

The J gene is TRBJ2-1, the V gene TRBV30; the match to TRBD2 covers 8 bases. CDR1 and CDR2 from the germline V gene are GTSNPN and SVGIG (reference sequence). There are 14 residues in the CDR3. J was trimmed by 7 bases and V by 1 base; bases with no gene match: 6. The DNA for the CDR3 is TGTGCCTGGAGTGCGGTAGCGGGGACGAATGAGCAGTTCTTC. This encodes CAWSAVAGTNEQFF.

CDR3 in amino acids: CSVGSGLGTTDTQYF. The CDR3 DNA sequence: TGCAGCGTTGGGTCGGGACTAGGAACAACAGATACGCAGTATTTT. The chain links TRBV29-1 to TRBJ2-3, with TRBD2 matching 8 bases. Germline CDR1 reads SQVTM; CDR2 reads ANQGSEA. The CDR3 spans 15 residues. J was trimmed by 3 bases and V by 4 bases; bases with no gene match: 9.

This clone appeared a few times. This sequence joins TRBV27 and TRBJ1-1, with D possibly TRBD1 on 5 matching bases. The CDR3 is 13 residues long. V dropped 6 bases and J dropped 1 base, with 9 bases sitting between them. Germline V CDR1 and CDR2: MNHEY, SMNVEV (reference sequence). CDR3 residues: CASRRQGNTEAFF. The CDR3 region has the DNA TGTGCCAGCAGGCGCCAGGGGAACACTGAAGCTTTCTTT.

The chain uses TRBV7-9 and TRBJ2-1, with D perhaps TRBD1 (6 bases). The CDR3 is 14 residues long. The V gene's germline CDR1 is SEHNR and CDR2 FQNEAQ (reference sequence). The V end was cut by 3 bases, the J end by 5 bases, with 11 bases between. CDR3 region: CASSFVGADNEQFF. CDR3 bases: TGTGCCAGCAGCTTTGTGGGGGCGGACAATGAGCAGTTCTTC.

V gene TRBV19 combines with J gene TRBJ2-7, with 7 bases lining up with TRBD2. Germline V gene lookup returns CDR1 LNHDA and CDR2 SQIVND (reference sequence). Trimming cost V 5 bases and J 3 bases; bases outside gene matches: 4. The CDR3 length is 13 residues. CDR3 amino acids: CASSAGVNYEQYF. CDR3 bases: TGTGCCAGTAGTGCGGGAGTGAACTACGAGCAGTACTTC.

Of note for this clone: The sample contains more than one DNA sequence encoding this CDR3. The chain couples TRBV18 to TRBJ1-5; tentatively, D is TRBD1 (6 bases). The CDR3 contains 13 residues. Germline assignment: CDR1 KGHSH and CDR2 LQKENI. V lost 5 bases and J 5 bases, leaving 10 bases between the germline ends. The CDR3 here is CASSLDSDQPQHF. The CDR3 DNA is TGTGCCAGCTCATTGGACAGTGATCAGCCCCAGCATTTT.

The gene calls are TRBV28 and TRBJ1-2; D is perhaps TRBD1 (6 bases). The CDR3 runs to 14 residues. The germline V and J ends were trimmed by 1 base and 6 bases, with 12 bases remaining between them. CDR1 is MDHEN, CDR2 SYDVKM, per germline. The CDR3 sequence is CASSLFETGNGYTF. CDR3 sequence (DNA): TGTGCCAGCAGTTTATTTGAGACAGGAAATGGCTACACCTTC.

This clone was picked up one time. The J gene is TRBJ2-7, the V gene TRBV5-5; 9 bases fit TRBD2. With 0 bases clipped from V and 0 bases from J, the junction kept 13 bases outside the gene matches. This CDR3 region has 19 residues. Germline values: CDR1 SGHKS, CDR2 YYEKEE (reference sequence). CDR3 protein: CASSLDFLTGTSSSYEQYF. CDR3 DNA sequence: TGTGCCAGCAGCTTGGACTTCCTAACCGGGACTAGCAGCTCCTACGAGCAGTACTTC. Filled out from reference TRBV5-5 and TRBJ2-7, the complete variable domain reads DAGVTQSPTHLIKTRGQQVTLRCSPISGHKSVSWYQQVLGQGPQFIFQYYEKEERGRGNFPDRFSARQFPNYSSELNVNALLLGDSALYLCASSLDFLTGTSSSYEQYFGPGTRLTVT.

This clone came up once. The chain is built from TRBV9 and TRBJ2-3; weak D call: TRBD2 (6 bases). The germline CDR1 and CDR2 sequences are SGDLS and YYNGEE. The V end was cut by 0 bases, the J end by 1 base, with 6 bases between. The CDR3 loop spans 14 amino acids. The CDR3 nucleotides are TGTGCCAGCAGCGTAGTAGCGGGCACAGATACGCAGTATTTT. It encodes CASSVVAGTDTQYF.

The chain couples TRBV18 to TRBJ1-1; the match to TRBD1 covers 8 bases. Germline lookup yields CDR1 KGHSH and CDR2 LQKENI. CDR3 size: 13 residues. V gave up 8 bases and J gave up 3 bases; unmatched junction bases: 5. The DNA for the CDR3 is TGTGCCAGCAAAAAACAGGGGGACACTGAAGCTTTCTTT. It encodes CASKKQGDTEAFF.

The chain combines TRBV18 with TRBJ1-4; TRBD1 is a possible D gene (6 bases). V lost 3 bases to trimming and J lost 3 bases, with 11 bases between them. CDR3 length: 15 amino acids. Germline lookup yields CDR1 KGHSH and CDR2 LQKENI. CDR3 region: CASSPQTGSNEKLFF. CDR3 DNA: TGTGCCAGCTCACCTCAGACAGGTTCTAATGAAAAACTGTTTTTT.

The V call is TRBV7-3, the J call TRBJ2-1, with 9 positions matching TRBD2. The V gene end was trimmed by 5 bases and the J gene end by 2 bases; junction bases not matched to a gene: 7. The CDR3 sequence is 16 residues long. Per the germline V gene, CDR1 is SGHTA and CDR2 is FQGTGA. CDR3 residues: CASSISGSNPYNEQFF. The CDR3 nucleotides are TGTGCCAGCAGCATTAGCGGGAGCAACCCCTACAATGAGCAGTTCTTC.

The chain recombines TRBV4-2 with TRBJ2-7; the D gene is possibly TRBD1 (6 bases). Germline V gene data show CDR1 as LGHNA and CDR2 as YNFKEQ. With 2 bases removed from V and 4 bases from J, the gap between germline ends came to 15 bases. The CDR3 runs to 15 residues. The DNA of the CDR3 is TGTGCCAGCAGCCAACAGACAGGACCGAGTTACGAGCAGTACTTC. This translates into CASSQQTGPSYEQYF.

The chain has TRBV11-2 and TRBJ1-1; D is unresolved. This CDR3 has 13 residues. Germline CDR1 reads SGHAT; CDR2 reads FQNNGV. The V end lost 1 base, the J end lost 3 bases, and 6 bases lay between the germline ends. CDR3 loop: CASSLAHHTEAFF. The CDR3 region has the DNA TGTGCCAGCAGCTTAGCACACCACACTGAAGCTTTCTTT.

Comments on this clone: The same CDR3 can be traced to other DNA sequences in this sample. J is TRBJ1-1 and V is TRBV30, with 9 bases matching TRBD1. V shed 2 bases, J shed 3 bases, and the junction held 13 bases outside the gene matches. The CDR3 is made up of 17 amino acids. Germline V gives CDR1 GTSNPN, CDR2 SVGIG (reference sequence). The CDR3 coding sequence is TGTGCCTGGAGTTATAGGACAGGGGAAACGCCGGACACTGAAGCTTTCTTT. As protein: CAWSYRTGETPDTEAFF.

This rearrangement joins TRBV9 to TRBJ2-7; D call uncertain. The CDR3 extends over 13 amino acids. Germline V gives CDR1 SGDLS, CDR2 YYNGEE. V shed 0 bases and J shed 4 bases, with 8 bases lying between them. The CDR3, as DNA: TGTGCCAGCAGCGTAGTCAGTGGTTACGAGCAGTACTTC. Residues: CASSVVSGYEQYF.

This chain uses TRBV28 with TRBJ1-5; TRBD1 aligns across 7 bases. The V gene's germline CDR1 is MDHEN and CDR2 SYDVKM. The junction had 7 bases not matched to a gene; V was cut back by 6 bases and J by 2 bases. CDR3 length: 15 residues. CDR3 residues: CASSHRGVGNQPQHF. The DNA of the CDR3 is TGTGCCAGCAGCCACAGGGGCGTCGGCAATCAGCCCCAGCATTTT. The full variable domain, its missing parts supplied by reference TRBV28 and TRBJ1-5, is DVKVTQSSRYLVKRTGEKVFLECVQDMDHENMFWYRQDPGLGLRLIYFSYDVKMKEKGDIPEGYSVSREKKERFSLILESASTNQTSMYLCASSHRGVGNQPQHFGDGTRLSIL.

The CDR3 loop is CASSNTGIPYEQYF. As DNA, the CDR3 is TGTGCCAGTAGTAATACCGGGATCCCCTACGAGCAGTACTTC. The V call is TRBV19, the J call TRBJ2-7; TRBD2 might be the D (5 bases). This CDR3 spans 14 amino acids. In germline, CDR1 is LNHDA, CDR2 SQIVND (reference sequence). V was trimmed by 4 bases and J by 2 bases, leaving 12 bases between them.

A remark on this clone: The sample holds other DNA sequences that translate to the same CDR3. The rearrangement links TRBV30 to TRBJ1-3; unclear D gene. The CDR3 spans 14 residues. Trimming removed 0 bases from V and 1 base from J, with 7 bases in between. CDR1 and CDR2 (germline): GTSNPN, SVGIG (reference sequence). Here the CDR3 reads CAWSVGGSGNTIYF. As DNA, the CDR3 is TGTGCCTGGAGTGTAGGAGGTTCTGGAAACACCATATATTTT.

The chain's CDR3 is CASSQDGASLGTEAFF. CDR3 DNA sequence: TGTGCCAGCAGCCAAGATGGGGCCTCCCTTGGCACTGAAGCTTTCTTT. The chain carries TRBV4-2 and TRBJ1-1; tentatively, D is TRBD1 (5 bases). The CDR3 consists of 16 residues. Deletions cut 0 bases from V and 4 bases from J, with 15 bases between. The V gene's germline CDR1 is LGHNA and CDR2 YNFKEQ.

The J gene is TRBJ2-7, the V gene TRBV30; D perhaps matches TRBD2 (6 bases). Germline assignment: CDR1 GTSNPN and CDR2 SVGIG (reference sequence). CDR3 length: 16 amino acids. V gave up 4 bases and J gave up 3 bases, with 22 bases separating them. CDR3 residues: CAWTAPGVAGYYEQYF. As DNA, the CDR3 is TGTGCCTGGACCGCTCCGGGGGTAGCCGGATACTACGAGCAGTACTTC.

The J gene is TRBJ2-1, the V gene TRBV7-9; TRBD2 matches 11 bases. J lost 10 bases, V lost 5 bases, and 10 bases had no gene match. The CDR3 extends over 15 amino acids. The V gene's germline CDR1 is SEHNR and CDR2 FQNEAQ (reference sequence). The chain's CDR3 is CASSLRSASGGEQFF. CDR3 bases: TGTGCCAGCAGCCTGCGGTCGGCTAGCGGGGGGGAGCAGTTCTTC. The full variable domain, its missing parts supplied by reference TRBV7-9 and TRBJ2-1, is DTGVSQNPRHKITKRGQNVTFRCDPISEHNRLYWYRQTLGQGPEFLTYFQNEAQLEKSRLLSDRFSAERPKGSFSTLEIQRTEQGDSAMYLCASSLRSASGGEQFFGPGTRLTVL.

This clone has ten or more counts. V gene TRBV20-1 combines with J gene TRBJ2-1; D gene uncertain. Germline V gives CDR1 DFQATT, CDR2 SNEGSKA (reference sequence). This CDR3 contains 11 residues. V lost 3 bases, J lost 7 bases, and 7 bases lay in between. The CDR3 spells CSASPGNEQFF. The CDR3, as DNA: TGCAGTGCTAGCCCCGGGAATGAGCAGTTCTTC.

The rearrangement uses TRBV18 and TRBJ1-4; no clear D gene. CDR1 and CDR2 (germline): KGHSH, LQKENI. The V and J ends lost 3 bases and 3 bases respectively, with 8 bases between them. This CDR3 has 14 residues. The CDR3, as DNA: TGTGCCAGCTCACCCTACGCCTCTAATGAAAAACTGTTTTTT. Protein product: CASSPYASNEKLFF. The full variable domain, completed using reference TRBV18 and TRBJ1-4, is NAGVMQNPRHLVRRRGQEARLRCSPMKGHSHVYWYRQLPEEGLKFMVYLQKENIIDESGMPKERFSAEFPKEGPSILRIQQVVRGDSAAYFCASSPYASNEKLFFGSGTQLSVL.

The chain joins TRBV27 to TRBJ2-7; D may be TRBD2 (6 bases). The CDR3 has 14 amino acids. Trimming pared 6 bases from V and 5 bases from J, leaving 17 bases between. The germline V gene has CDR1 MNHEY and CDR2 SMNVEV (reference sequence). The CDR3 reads CASSLRWGVDEQYF. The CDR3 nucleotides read TGTGCCAGCAGCCTCCGATGGGGGGTGGACGAGCAGTACTTC.

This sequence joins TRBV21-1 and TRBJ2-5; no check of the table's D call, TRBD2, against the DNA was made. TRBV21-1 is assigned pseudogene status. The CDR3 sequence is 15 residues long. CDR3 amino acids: CASRGRTDSQETQYF. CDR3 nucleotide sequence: TGTGCCAGCAGGGGCCGGACTGACTCGCAAGAGACCCAGTACTTC.